A selection of T cell receptor beta chains follows, all from one sample in a study of radiotherapy plus CTLA-4 blockade in lung cancer. Clones were sequenced by immunoSEQ multiplex PCR, and TCRdb holds only the in-frame ones, with some missing. The table lists about 51,000 clones, around 79% of them singletons. The input for sequencing was peripheral blood, taken from a patient treated with radiotherapy plus ipilimumab. The receptors were gathered from a human donor with non-small cell lung cancer who had a complete response to radiotherapy plus ipilimumab. The CDR3 runs from the conserved cysteine through the conserved F or W. Each record gives: D gene, J gene, CDR3 length, clone size, V gene, CDR3 protein, CDR3 DNA. The D gene is left open where the match is weak. A clone size is listed for some rows: how often the clone was seen (once, few, many), or a class if it is expanded.

.	TRBJ1-5	13	.	TRBV30	CAWRGHRDQPQHF	TGTGCCTGGAGGGGACATCGGGACCAGCCCCAGCATTTT
.	TRBJ1-5	16	.	TRBV4-1	CASSQDDFRSNQPQHF	TGCGCCAGCAGCCAAGATGACTTTAGAAGCAATCAGCCCCAGCATTTT
TRBD1	TRBJ1-6	16	.	TRBV27	CASSPTRGTVSSPLHF	TGTGCCAGCAGTCCAACCCGGGGGACAGTTAGTTCCCCCCTCCACTTT
.	TRBJ2-1	20	.	TRBV7-6	CASSLYSRDTSFMVYNEQFF	TGTGCCAGCAGCCTCTATTCCCGGGACACCTCATTTATGGTCTACAATGAGCAGTTCTTC
TRBD1	TRBJ1-2	15	.	TRBV5-6	CASSLGDRDNYGYTF	TGTGCCAGCAGCTTGGGGGACAGGGATAACTATGGCTACACCTTC
TRBD1	TRBJ1-5	15	.	TRBV12-5	CASGLSDRGAQPQHF	TGTGCTAGTGGACTATCGGACAGGGGGGCGCAGCCCCAGCATTTT
TRBD1	TRBJ1-2	12	few	TRBV28	CASGTEYPGYTF	TGTGCCAGCGGGACAGAGTACCCTGGCTACACCTTC
.	TRBJ2-6	17	.	TRBV4-3	CASSQDLSGAGANVLTF	TGCGCCAGCAGCCAAGATCTATCAGGGGCTGGGGCCAACGTCCTGACTTTC
TRBD1	TRBJ2-2	18	.	TRBV5-1	CASSLVSFGQGYTGELFF	TGCGCCAGCAGCTTGGTTTCTTTTGGACAGGGGTACACCGGGGAGCTGTTTTTT
TRBD2	TRBJ2-3	13	once	TRBV19	CATSLANTDTQYF	TGTGCCACCTCACTAGCGAACACAGATACGCAGTATTTT
.	TRBJ1-6	14	.	TRBV6-5	CASSYSGGRPPLHF	TGTGCCAGCAGTTACTCGGGCGGGAGGCCACCCCTCCACTTT
TRBD1	TRBJ2-1	13	.	TRBV29-1	CSGNPGQGNEQFF	TGCAGCGGGAACCCGGGACAGGGGAATGAGCAGTTCTTC
.	TRBJ2-3	14	.	TRBV5-1	CASSAGQVTDTQYF	TGCGCCAGCAGCGCCGGACAAGTCACAGATACGCAGTATTTT
.	TRBJ1-4	13	.	TRBV5-1	CASSPPDGEKLFF	TGCGCCAGCAGCCCACCCGACGGGGAAAAACTGTTTTTT
.	TRBJ1-2	16	.	TRBV5-5	CASSLAGGGRNYGYTF	TGTGCCAGCAGCTTGGCCGGGGGGGGGCGAAACTATGGCTACACCTTC
.	TRBJ2-5	12	.	TRBV7-2	CASSFGSATQYF	TGTGCCAGCAGCTTTGGCAGTGCGACCCAGTACTTC
TRBD1	TRBJ1-1	14	.	TRBV19	CASSPRTGGGRAFF	TGTGCCAGTAGTCCTCGGACAGGGGGCGGGAGAGCTTTCTTT
.	TRBJ2-3	16	few	TRBV7-2	CASSSLTGEGADTQYF	TGTGCCAGCAGCTCCCTGACTGGAGAGGGCGCAGATACGCAGTATTTT
TRBD1	TRBJ1-4	13	.	TRBV30	CACQTGQDEKLFF	TGTGCCTGCCAGACAGGGCAAGATGAAAAACTGTTTTTT
.	TRBJ1-2	16	.	TRBV4-1	CASSQGRGGGHYGYTF	TGCGCCAGCAGCCAGGGCCGAGGGGGGGGACACTATGGCTACACCTTC
.	TRBJ2-2	13	.	TRBV21-1	CASRRGWPGELFF	TGTGCCAGCAGACGCGGGTGGCCCGGGGAGCTGTTTTTT
TRBD2	TRBJ2-7	15	.	TRBV27	CASSYQVSGGYEQYF	TGTGCCAGCAGCTACCAGGTTAGCGGGGGCTACGAGCAGTACTTC
.	TRBJ1-2	15	medium-sized	TRBV19	CASSPGLTDTYGYTF	TGTGCCAGTAGCCCGGGACTGACAGACACTTATGGCTACACCTTC
.	TRBJ2-7	13	once	TRBV10-3	CAISVEGRHEQYF	TGTGCCATCAGTGTCGAGGGGAGGCACGAGCAGTACTTC
.	TRBJ2-1	15	.	TRBV25-1	CASSDPGRGDNEQFF	TGTGCCAGCAGTGATCCAGGGCGGGGTGACAATGAGCAGTTCTTC
.	TRBJ2-3	17	.	TRBV18	CASSPRQARTSTDTQYF	TGTGCCAGCTCACCAAGACAGGCCCGAACTAGCACAGATACGCAGTATTTT
.	TRBJ2-2	11	.	TRBV12-5	CASRAYGELFF	TGTGCTAGTCGAGCCTACGGGGAGCTGTTTTTT
.	TRBJ2-5	13	.	TRBV6-1	CASRWTDQETQYF	TGTGCCAGCCGCTGGACAGACCAAGAGACCCAGTACTTC
TRBD1	TRBJ2-3	15	once	TRBV15	CATSRRTGETDTQYF	TGTGCCACCAGCAGGAGGACAGGGGAGACAGATACGCAGTATTTT
.	TRBJ1-5	12	.	TRBV5-5	CASSPSGMPQHF	TGTGCCAGCAGCCCGTCCGGGATGCCCCAGCATTTT
.	TRBJ1-2	15	.	TRBV7-9	CASSWTGGTSNGYTF	TGTGCCAGCAGCTGGACCGGGGGTACGAGCAATGGCTACACCTTC
.	TRBJ2-1	14	.	TRBV5-1	CASRAITGKGEQFF	TGCGCCAGCAGAGCCATTACAGGGAAGGGGGAGCAGTTCTTC
TRBD1	TRBJ1-1	14	few	TRBV19	CAVMGTEMNTEAFF	TGTGCCGTGATGGGGACAGAGATGAACACTGAAGCTTTCTTT
.	TRBJ2-5	14	.	TRBV19	CATSRSRSQETQYF	TGTGCCACCTCGCGGTCCCGATCGCAAGAGACCCAGTACTTC
TRBD1	TRBJ1-3	15	.	TRBV29-1	CSVGGTGVPGNTIYF	TGCAGCGTTGGAGGTACAGGGGTTCCTGGAAACACCATATATTTT
.	TRBJ2-3	12	once	TRBV7-9	CASSSSADTQYF	TGTGCCAGCAGCTCCTCGGCAGATACGCAGTATTTT
.	TRBJ1-1	12	.	TRBV30	CAWSDLNTEAFF	TGTGCCTGGAGTGACTTAAACACTGAAGCTTTCTTT
TRBD1	TRBJ2-2	15	.	TRBV7-9	CASSLGQGDTGELFF	TGTGCCAGCAGCCTAGGACAGGGGGACACCGGGGAGCTGTTTTTT
.	TRBJ1-5	16	.	TRBV18	CASSPQGPGSNQPQHF	TGTGCCAGCTCACCTCAGGGGCCCGGGAGCAATCAGCCCCAGCATTTT
.	TRBJ1-3	18	.	TRBV9	CASSVGLGGGISGNTIYF	TGTGCCAGCAGCGTAGGATTGGGCGGGGGGATCTCTGGAAACACCATATATTTT
.	TRBJ2-5	14	.	TRBV6-5	CASSRRESVETQYF	TGTGCCAGCAGTCGCAGGGAATCTGTGGAGACCCAGTACTTC
TRBD1	TRBJ2-7	14	.	TRBV7-2	CASSGRTGPYEQYF	TGTGCCAGCAGCGGCCGGACAGGGCCGTACGAGCAGTACTTC
.	TRBJ2-3	14	.	TRBV7-2	CASTNKADSDTQYF	TGTGCCAGCACCAATAAGGCGGACTCCGATACGCAGTATTTT
TRBD2	TRBJ2-3	17	few	TRBV7-9	CASSPILAEKSTDTQYF	TGTGCCAGCAGCCCGATTCTAGCGGAGAAGAGCACAGATACGCAGTATTTT
.	TRBJ1-2	15	.	TRBV2	CASSEDRPGTYGYTF	TGTGCCAGCAGTGAAGACCGTCCCGGGACATATGGCTACACCTTC
TRBD1	TRBJ1-2	14	once	TRBV10-3	CAISRQGSLYGYTF	TGTGCCATCAGCAGACAGGGATCCTTATATGGCTACACCTTC
TRBD1	TRBJ1-2	15	once	TRBV16	CASSQLQGANYGYTF	TGTGCCAGCAGCCAACTGCAGGGGGCGAACTATGGCTACACCTTC
.	TRBJ2-5	15	few	TRBV7-9	CASRPKRRVRETQYF	TGTGCCAGCAGGCCCAAGCGGAGGGTCCGAGAGACCCAGTACTTC
TRBD1	TRBJ1-3	16	.	TRBV7-2	CASSHRDRITGNTIYF	TGTGCCAGCAGCCACCGGGACAGGATAACCGGAAACACCATATATTTT
.	TRBJ1-2	16	.	TRBV18	CASSPSRQEANYGYTF	TGTGCCAGCTCCCCATCTCGACAGGAAGCTAACTATGGCTACACCTTC
.	TRBJ2-1	14	.	TRBV4-1	CASSPLLRGGEQFF	TGCGCCAGCAGCCCACTTCTCAGAGGCGGGGAGCAGTTCTTC
.	TRBJ1-4	13	few	TRBV15	CATRGTSMEKLFF	TGTGCCACCAGAGGGACATCGATGGAAAAACTGTTTTTT
.	TRBJ2-5	13	.	TRBV15	CATSRAPLETQYF	TGTGCCACCAGCAGAGCTCCGTTGGAGACCCAGTACTTC
TRBD1	TRBJ1-1	13	.	TRBV28	CASGTGLDTEAFF	TGTGCCAGCGGGACAGGTCTCGACACTGAAGCTTTCTTT
.	TRBJ1-1	15	.	TRBV15	CATSRDLGGDTEAFF	TGTGCCACCAGCAGAGATCTTGGGGGCGACACTGAAGCTTTCTTT
.	TRBJ1-1	15	few	TRBV23-1	CASSQPKYRGTEAFF	TGCGCCAGCAGTCAACCTAAATATAGGGGCACTGAAGCTTTCTTT
TRBD2	TRBJ2-2	18	few	TRBV4-1	CASSQGGLAGVGTGELFF	TGCGCCAGCAGCCAGGGGGGACTAGCGGGAGTGGGCACCGGGGAGCTGTTTTTT